This T cell receptor beta chain was found in a study of cytomegalovirus exposure and HLA in healthy donors. V was cut by 5 bases and J by 9 bases, with 23 bases left in between. The V gene's germline CDR1 is MNHEY and CDR2 SMNVEV (reference sequence). CDR3 length equals 16 residues. With 60 Vbeta and 13 Jbeta primers, the PCR was carried out. Assay used: immunoSEQ multiplex PCR; TCRdb lists only in-frame clones, some missing. The sample comprises over 80,000 clones, roughly 71% of which are singletons, and around 15% rests with the top ten. What was sequenced was PBMCs. The chain couples TRBV27 to TRBJ2-1, with D perhaps TRBD2 (6 bases). The origin of this receptor is a woman aged 18-30 years in good health and CMV-seropositive. CDR3 coding DNA: TGTGCCAGCAGTATCCCCCGGGACTTGGGCAATGGTGAGCAGTTCTTC. The encoded protein is CASSIPRDLGNGEQFF.